By share of the sample, the clone carrying this T cell receptor beta chain is medium-sized (0.01 to 0.1%). No antigen is known for it. The data are from a study of STAT3 mutations in large granular lymphocyte leukemia. Each sample's TCRbeta library yielded on average around 41,000 productive templates. Libraries were prepared by immunoSEQ multiplex PCR; TCRdb keeps only in-frame clonotypes and omits some of them. The sample consists of 7,000 to 9,500 clones, 75% of them appearing once. Study-level findings and limits: After therapy, about 35% of the 18 patients switched clonotypes, all new clones STAT3 wild type. Every T-LGLL patient had at least one immunodominant TCRbeta clonotype. Treatment regimens differed across patients between samplings.

Sequencing was done on a sample of peripheral blood mononuclear cells. This clonotype originated in a woman aged 40-49 years with T-cell large granular lymphocyte leukemia. Some clones in this sample may be carry-over from other donors' samples.

CDR3 in amino acids: CASRGGQINYGYTF. The CDR3 DNA sequence: TGTGCCAGCAGAGGGGGACAGATAAACTATGGCTACACCTTC. V and J are TRBV9 and TRBJ1-2, with 7 bases aligning to TRBD1. The CDR3 contains 14 residues. Per the germline V gene, CDR1 is SGDLS and CDR2 is YYNGEE. Trimming at V came to 5 bases and at J to 2 bases, leaving 6 bases not matched to a gene.